This T cell receptor (beta chain) was obtained from a study of T cell responses to AZD1222 COVID-19 vaccine. Study outcomes and limitations: After the peak T cell response, and only then, were repertoires sampled.

TCRdb's table, derived via immunoSEQ multiplex PCR, lists solely in-frame clones and lacks some. In the table there are some 150,000 clones, approximately 90% of which are singletons. The CDR3 has 15 amino acids. Germline CDR1 MNHEY, CDR2 SMNVEV (reference sequence). V trimming: 2 bases; J trimming: 8 bases; junction bases outside the gene matches: 11. This clone has a single count. What it recognizes is unknown. The receptor was derived from an adult who received the AZD1222 COVID-19 vaccine. The sample consisted of peripheral blood, taken 28 days after the second AZD1222 dose. The chain is built from TRBV27 and TRBJ1-2; 7 bases agree with TRBD1. The CDR3, as DNA: TGTGCCAGCAGTTTACGACAGGGCGGCCTAGGGGGCTACACCTTC. This gives the protein CASSLRQGGLGGYTF.